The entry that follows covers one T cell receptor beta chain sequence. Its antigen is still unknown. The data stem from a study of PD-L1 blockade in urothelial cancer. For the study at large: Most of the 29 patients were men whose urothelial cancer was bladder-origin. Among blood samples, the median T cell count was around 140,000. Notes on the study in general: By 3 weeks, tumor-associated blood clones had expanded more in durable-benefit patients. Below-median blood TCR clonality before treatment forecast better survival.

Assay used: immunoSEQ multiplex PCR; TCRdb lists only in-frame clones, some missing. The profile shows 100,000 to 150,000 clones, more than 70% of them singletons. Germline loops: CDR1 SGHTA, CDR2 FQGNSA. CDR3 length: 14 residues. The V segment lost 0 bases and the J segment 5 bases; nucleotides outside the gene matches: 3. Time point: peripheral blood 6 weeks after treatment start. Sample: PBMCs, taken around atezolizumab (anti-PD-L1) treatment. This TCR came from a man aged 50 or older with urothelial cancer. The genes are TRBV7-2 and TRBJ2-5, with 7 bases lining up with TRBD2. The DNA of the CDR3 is TGTGCCAGCAGCTTAGCTGGGGAGGGGGAGACCCAGTACTTC. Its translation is CASSLAGEGETQYF.